This TCR beta chain came from a study of blood T cells in healthy people across ages. Notes on the study in general: The long-lived group displayed more naive CD4+ cells, plus higher diversity, than the aged donors did.

In the case of this clonotype: The antigen is not known.

Donors were systemically healthy Caucasian individuals from Russia aged roughly 6 to 100 years. Each sample provided at least 5.5 micrograms of extracted total RNA. Primed by a sample-barcoded 5' primer and a J-beta primer mix, a second PCR proceeded for about 7 to 12 cycles. TCRdb fed the 5' RACE reads into MiXCR, producing one record per CDR3 protein. The sample lists under 800,000 distinct CDR3 sequences; approximately 39% were seen once. This CDR3 spans 18 amino acids. Trimming took 5 bases from V and 2 from J; bases not matched to a gene: 9. From germline, CDR1 is SEHNR and CDR2 FQNEAQ (reference sequence).

Sequencing input: blood. The V and J genes are TRBV7-9 and TRBJ2-6; 10 positions agree with TRBD1. This receptor was obtained from a woman aged 55-69 years in good health. This CDR3 reads CASSTRDRGTTGANVLTF. The CDR3 DNA follows: TGTGCCAGCAGCACCCGGGACAGGGGCACCACTGGGGCCAACGTCCTGACTTTC.